A single sample is the source of the 21 T cell receptor beta chains below, sequenced in a study of technical replicates of blood from a few donors. Sequencing was performed with immunoSEQ multiplex PCR; in TCRdb, only in-frame clones are kept and a portion is missing. This sample has more than 75,000 clones, with 80% to 90% found just once. The sequencing input was PBMCs. These receptor sequences come from a human donor in good health. Some clones in this sample may be carry-over from other donors' samples.

This chain uses TRBV5-1 with TRBJ1-2; a weak D match, TRBD1 (6 bases). V lost 2 bases and J 6 bases, leaving 11 bases between the germline ends. The CDR3 is 13 amino acids. Germline-derived CDR1 and CDR2 are SGHRS and YFSETQ. This CDR3 is CASSFGQMDGYTF. The DNA of the CDR3 is TGCGCCAGCAGCTTCGGACAGATGGATGGCTACACCTTC.

This clone was recorded once. V is TRBV7-2 and J is TRBJ2-5; D possibly corresponds to TRBD2 (6 bases). V was trimmed by 2 bases and J by 5 bases, leaving 9 bases between them. CDR1 is SGHTA, CDR2 FQGNSA, per germline. The CDR3 totals 13 residues. The CDR3 DNA reads as TGTGCCAGCAGCTTATTTGGGGGGGAGACCCAGTACTTC. Translation: CASSLFGGETQYF. Together with reference TRBV7-2 and TRBJ2-5, the CDR3 gives the full variable domain: GAGVSQSPSNKVTEKGKDVELRCDPISGHTALYWYRQSLGQGLEFLIYFQGNSAPDKSGLPSDRFSAERTGGSVSTLTIQRTQQEDSAVYLCASSLFGGETQYFGPGTRLLVL.

The J gene is TRBJ2-7, the V gene TRBV5-6, with 13 nucleotides matching TRBD2. This CDR3 comprises 14 residues. Germline loops: CDR1 SGHDT, CDR2 YYEEEE. V lost 4 bases to trimming and J lost 4 bases; unmatched junction nucleotides: 2. The CDR3, as DNA: TGTGCCAGCAGCCAGACTAGCGGGAGGTACGAGCAGTACTTC. This codes for CASSQTSGRYEQYF.

CDR3 residues: CASSRDGRGYTF. The CDR3 DNA sequence: TGCGCCAGCAGCCGAGACGGGAGAGGCTACACCTTC. The chain carries TRBV5-1 and TRBJ1-2; no firm D call. Per the germline V gene, CDR1 is SGHRS and CDR2 is YFSETQ. V shed 4 bases and J shed 8 bases, with 12 bases lying between them. The CDR3 has 12 amino acids.

The J gene is TRBJ2-7, the V gene TRBV5-1, with 7 bases matching TRBD1. The CDR3 contains 15 residues. Germline V CDR1 and CDR2: SGHRS, YFSETQ. J gave up 2 bases and V 3 bases, and 8 bases lay outside the gene matches. The CDR3 region has the DNA TGCGCCAGCAGCTCAGGACAGGCCTGGGCCTACGAGCAGTACTTC. It specifies CASSSGQAWAYEQYF.

This sequence joins TRBV11-2 and TRBJ2-3; no firm D call. Trimming shortened V by 5 bases and J by 7 bases, and 10 bases separated the two germline ends. This CDR3 spans 12 amino acids. The germline CDR1 and CDR2 sequences are SGHAT and FQNNGV. The CDR3 protein is CASSPPGHTQYF. The CDR3 DNA reads TGTGCCAGCAGCCCCCCGGGTCATACGCAGTATTTT.

In DNA form, the CDR3 reads TGTGCCTGGAGCGCAGGGCACGAGACCCAGTACTTC. Translated: CAWSAGHETQYF. The chain employs TRBV30 and TRBJ2-5; TRBD1 is a possible D gene (5 bases). Germline CDR1 GTSNPN, CDR2 SVGIG (reference sequence). The ends were cut back, 3 bases at V and 5 bases at J, with 10 bases in the middle. The CDR3 has 12 amino acids.

This clone was observed a single time. The chain employs TRBV18 and TRBJ2-5, with a weak D call TRBD2 (5 bases). This CDR3 has 14 residues. Germline-derived CDR1 and CDR2 are KGHSH and LQKENI. Trimming pared 0 bases from V and 7 bases from J, leaving 12 bases between. The CDR3 region has the DNA TGTGCCAGCTCACCACCCCCGGGGTCGGGGACCCAGTACTTC. As protein: CASSPPPGSGTQYF.

V gene TRBV5-6 combines with J gene TRBJ2-1; D may be TRBD2 (6 bases). The CDR3 is 15 residues long. Germline CDR1 and CDR2: SGHDT and YYEEEE. Between the trimmed V and J ends, which lost 3 bases and 4 bases, there was a span of 14 bases. The CDR3 nucleotides are TGTGCCAGCAGCTCCTGGAGAGGAGGGTACAATGAGCAGTTCTTC. Residues: CASSSWRGGYNEQFF.

This clone has only one observation. This chain uses TRBV5-6 with TRBJ2-7, with D hard to call. The CDR3 loop spans 14 amino acids. CDR1 and CDR2 (germline): SGHDT, YYEEEE. The ends were cut back, 3 bases at V and 4 bases at J, with 14 bases in the middle. In nucleotides, the CDR3 is TGTGCCAGCAGCTACCCTACCTTTAGTTACGAGCAGTACTTC. Its translation: CASSYPTFSYEQYF.

The CDR3: CATGQFLSGNTIYF. CDR3 DNA: TGCGCCACAGGACAGTTCCTCTCTGGAAACACCATATATTTT. The chain is built from TRBV4-1 and TRBJ1-3; D is possibly TRBD1 (6 bases). Germline V gives CDR1 MGHRA, CDR2 YSYEKL. The CDR3 runs to 14 residues. The V and J ends lost 10 bases and 0 bases respectively, with 13 bases between them.

This clone appeared a single time. Different DNA sequences within this sample yield the same CDR3. V and J are TRBV5-1 and TRBJ1-1; D remains ambiguous. This CDR3 region has 14 residues. The V gene's germline CDR1 is SGHRS and CDR2 YFSETQ. The V end was cut by 5 bases, the J end by 3 bases, with 14 bases between. The DNA for the CDR3 is TGCGCCAGCAGTCCCGCTGGCGGGTACACTGAAGCTTTCTTT. As protein: CASSPAGGYTEAFF.

In the case of this clone: Compared with germline, one end of the junction differs, possibly owing to a read error. The chain uses TRBV27 and TRBJ2-7; 7 nucleotides match TRBD1. The CDR3 loop spans 14 amino acids. From germline, CDR1 is MNHEY and CDR2 SMNVEV (reference sequence). CDR3 residues: CASSLFTGAGQQYF. CDR3 coding DNA: TGTGCCAGCAGCTTATTTACAGGGGCTGGCCAGCAGTACTTC.

This clone was observed a few times. V is TRBV2 and J is TRBJ1-1; D is undetermined. The CDR3 length is 13 residues. V dropped 7 bases and J dropped 6 bases, with 15 bases sitting between them. Germline lookup yields CDR1 SNHLY and CDR2 FYNNEI. The CDR3 region is CASIHARRPEAFF. The CDR3 nucleotides read TGTGCCAGCATTCATGCCCGGAGGCCTGAAGCTTTCTTT. The entire variable domain, with the rest obtained from reference TRBV2 and TRBJ1-1, is as follows: EPEVTQTPSHQVTQMGQEVILRCVPISNHLYFYWYRQILGQKVEFLVSFYNNEISEKSEIFDDQFSVERPDGSNFTLKIRSTKLEDSAMYFCASIHARRPEAFFGQGTRLTVV.

In its sample, this clone was seen once. The chain recombines TRBV19 with TRBJ2-3; 7 bases are a match to TRBD2. The length of the CDR3 is 18 residues. The germline V gene encodes CDR1 LNHDA and CDR2 SQIVND (reference sequence). Trimming took 7 bases from V and 6 from J; bases not matched to a gene: 22. The CDR3 coding sequence is TGTGCCAGTACCACCATGACCCAGTTGGGAGGGAACCTGGATACGCAGTATTTT. It is translated as CASTTMTQLGGNLDTQYF.

The V and J genes are TRBV9 and TRBJ2-1; TRBD1 is a possible D gene (7 bases). CDR3 size: 15 residues. The V and J ends lost 3 bases and 2 bases respectively, with 12 bases between them. Looked up from germline, CDR1 is SGDLS and CDR2 is YYNGEE. CDR3 in DNA: TGTGCCAGCAGCGCCCAGGGGGGTACCTACAATGAGCAGTTCTTC. Its protein is CASSAQGGTYNEQFF.

The chain has TRBV10-3 and TRBJ2-7; the D gene is possibly TRBD1 (6 bases). Germline V CDR1 and CDR2: ENHRY, SYGVKD. The CDR3 consists of 15 residues. V was clipped by 4 bases and J by 9 bases, with 22 bases between them. The CDR3 loop reads CAISGPDSTYAGQYF. The CDR3 DNA reads as TGTGCCATCAGTGGCCCGGACAGTACCTACGCAGGGCAGTACTTC.

The rearrangement uses TRBV30 and TRBJ1-2; 7 nucleotides align to TRBD1. J was trimmed by 4 bases and V by 4 bases; bases with no gene match: 9. The CDR3 consists of 14 residues. Germline V gives CDR1 GTSNPN, CDR2 SVGIG (reference sequence). The CDR3 protein is CAWNPTGLLYGYTF. Written as DNA, the CDR3 is TGTGCCTGGAACCCGACAGGGCTTCTCTATGGCTACACCTTC.

This clone was counted a few times. The gene calls are TRBV6-4 and TRBJ1-1; D perhaps matches TRBD1 (6 bases). V was pared by 6 bases and J by 0 bases, with 11 bases between. Germline V CDR1 and CDR2: MRHNA, SNTAGT. The CDR3 extends over 14 amino acids. CDR3 in DNA: TGTGCCAGCAGAGGGACATACTTGAACACTGAAGCTTTCTTT. It translates to CASRGTYLNTEAFF.

This chain connects TRBV29-1 to TRBJ1-1; 8 nucleotides line up with TRBD1. V shed 6 bases and J 0 bases; nucleotides not matched to a gene: 3. Germline V gene data show CDR1 as SQVTM and CDR2 as ANQGSEA. This CDR3 is built from 13 residues. The CDR3 protein is CSVLTGVNTEAFF. The DNA for the CDR3 is TGCAGCGTCCTGACAGGGGTGAACACTGAAGCTTTCTTT. The whole variable domain, filled in from reference TRBV29-1 and TRBJ1-1, reads SAVISQKPSRDICQRGTSLTIQCQVDSQVTMMFWYRQQPGQSLTLIATANQGSEATYESGFVIDKFPISRPNLTFSTLTVSNMSPEDSSIYLCSVLTGVNTEAFFGQGTRLTVV.

The V call is TRBV5-6, the J call TRBJ2-5; TRBD1 agrees at 7 bases. The V and J ends lost 4 bases and 5 bases, in that order; junction bases with no gene match: 5. CDR3 size: 13 residues. The germline gives CDR1 SGHDT, CDR2 YYEEEE. The CDR3: CASSDRVKETQYF. CDR3 sequence (DNA): TGTGCCAGCAGCGACAGGGTCAAGGAGACCCAGTACTTC.